This T cell receptor (beta chain) was profiled in a study of OX40 agonist ivuxolimab in advanced cancers. Study background: Ivuxolimab, which is an agonistic anti-OX40 (CD134) antibody, was administered to the patients.

V dropped 0 bases and J dropped 3; count of bases not matched to a gene: 13. The germline V gene has CDR1 LGHNA and CDR2 YSLEER. CDR3 length: 20 amino acids. The table came from immunoSEQ multiplex PCR; TCRdb's copy has only in-frame clones and leaves some out. The data contain tens of thousands of clones, 65% to 90% of them singletons. The clonotype comes from an adult with an advanced solid tumor such as melanoma, head and neck, liver or kidney cancer. Sequences were derived from CD4+ or CD8+ T cells sorted from blood, sampled in a trial of the OX40 agonist ivuxolimab. This sequence joins TRBV4-3 and TRBJ2-6; 8 nucleotides match TRBD1. In DNA, the CDR3 is TGCGCCAGCAGCCAAGATATTTTAGGACAGGGTATGTTTGGGGCCAACGTCCTGACTTTC. This translates into CASSQDILGQGMFGANVLTF.